Presented here are 17 T cell receptor beta chains from one specimen sequenced in a study of shared clonotypes between healthy human individuals. Positive CCR7 selection of CD45RO-negative cells yielded the naive CD8 cells, and terminally differentiated effector memory CD45RA+ cells were excluded. Here immunoSEQ multiplex PCR was the method, and the copy in TCRdb shows in-frame clones only, minus some. The sample consists of millions of clones, 85% to 95% of them appearing once. The sequencing sample was made of naive CD8+ T cells sorted from blood. The receptors stem from a man younger than 30 in good health.

This rearrangement joins TRBV9 to TRBJ1-1; D is perhaps TRBD1 (6 bases). CDR1 SGDLS and CDR2 YYNGEE come from the germline V gene. Trimming removed 3 bases at V and 4 bases at J, with 16 bases between. The length of the CDR3 is 15 residues. CDR3: CASSGRGGLFTEAFF. The DNA for the CDR3 is TGTGCCAGCAGCGGGAGAGGGGGGTTATTCACTGAAGCTTTCTTT.

This chain connects TRBV5-6 to TRBJ2-1; tentative D call: TRBD2 (7 bases). Looked up from germline, CDR1 is SGHDT and CDR2 is YYEEEE. The CDR3 is made up of 13 amino acids. Between the trimmed V and J ends, which lost 2 bases and 10 bases, there was a span of 13 bases. The CDR3 reads CASSFGGPAEQFF. DNA for the CDR3: TGTGCCAGCAGCTTCGGGGGGCCCGCCGAGCAGTTCTTC. Combining the CDR3 with reference TRBV5-6 and TRBJ2-1 gives the whole variable domain DAGVTQSPTHLIKTRGQQVTLRCSPKSGHDTVSWYQQALGQGPQFIFQYYEEEERQRGNFPDRFSGHQFPNYSSELNVNALLLGDSALYLCASSFGGPAEQFFGPGTRLTVL.

This chain connects TRBV7-9 to TRBJ2-7; D possibly corresponds to TRBD2 (5 bases). Trimming stripped 5 bases from V and 4 bases from J, with 15 bases between. CDR1 SEHNR and CDR2 FQNEAQ come from the germline V gene (reference sequence). CDR3 length: 14 residues. CDR3: CASSPDFGEYEQYF. The CDR3 region has the DNA TGTGCCAGCAGCCCAGATTTCGGGGAGTACGAGCAGTACTTC.

In its sample, this clone was seen once. The rearrangement uses TRBV4-1 and TRBJ2-5, with D perhaps TRBD2 (5 bases). The CDR3 is 14 amino acids. Trimming cost V 4 bases and J 0 bases, with 9 bases left between them. Germline V gives CDR1 MGHRA, CDR2 YSYEKL. CDR3 residues: CASSPGIYQETQYF. The CDR3 DNA follows: TGCGCCAGCAGCCCGGGGATTTACCAAGAGACCCAGTACTTC.

V is TRBV15 and J is TRBJ1-4; the D gene is possibly TRBD1 (5 bases). There are 13 residues in the CDR3. Trimming left V 6 bases short and J 7 bases short, with 12 bases between. Germline V CDR1 and CDR2: LNHNV, YYDKDF (reference sequence). The CDR3 protein is CATRGRASEKLFF. In DNA, the CDR3 is TGTGCCACCAGGGGCAGGGCAAGTGAAAAACTGTTTTTT.

CDR3 coding DNA: TGCGCCAGCAGCGCCGGGACGGATAAGCGCGAGCAGTACTTC. Amino acid sequence: CASSAGTDKREQYF. The V and J genes are TRBV10-2 and TRBJ2-7; D possibly matches TRBD1 or TRBD2 (5 bases each). Germline values: CDR1 WSHSY, CDR2 SAAADI. V was shortened by 6 bases and J by 6 bases, with 18 bases between the two germline ends. This CDR3 is built from 14 residues.

The genes are TRBV29-1 and TRBJ2-5, with a tentative D call TRBD1 (6 bases). V dropped 4 bases and J dropped 1 base, with 13 bases sitting between them. The CDR3 is made up of 14 amino acids. Per the germline V gene, CDR1 is SQVTM and CDR2 is ANQGSEA. CDR3 sequence (DNA): TGCAGCGTTGGACTGGACAGTATCCAAGAGACCCAGTACTTC. This encodes CSVGLDSIQETQYF.

The chain joins TRBV28 to TRBJ2-3; 11 bases are shared with TRBD2. Looked up from germline, CDR1 is MDHEN and CDR2 is SYDVKM. The CDR3 totals 16 residues. Trimming at V came to 5 bases and at J to 5 bases, leaving 9 bases not matched to a gene. CDR3 in amino acids: CASSVGTSGGKDTQYF. The CDR3 DNA reads TGTGCCAGCAGTGTAGGGACTAGCGGAGGGAAAGATACGCAGTATTTT.

Concerning this clone: Other DNA variants within this sample encode the same CDR3. This sequence joins TRBV19 and TRBJ2-7; the D is unclear. Germline lookup yields CDR1 LNHDA and CDR2 SQIVND (reference sequence). V was shortened by 3 bases and J by 3 bases, with 9 bases between the two germline ends. This CDR3 has 13 amino acids. The CDR3 protein is CASSISGDYEQYF. CDR3 sequence (DNA): TGTGCCAGTAGTATCTCTGGGGACTACGAGCAGTACTTC.

The genes are TRBV5-4 and TRBJ2-2, with TRBD2 as a possible D gene (7 bases). V was trimmed by 4 bases and J by 4 bases, leaving 26 bases between them. The CDR3 extends over 19 amino acids. The germline gives CDR1 SGHNT, CDR2 YYREEE (reference sequence). As DNA, the CDR3 is TGTGCCAGCAGCACCCCCTGGGGCTCGCGGGGGCAACTCACCGGGGAGCTGTTTTTT. Translated, it gives CASSTPWGSRGQLTGELFF.

This sequence joins TRBV6-5 and TRBJ1-3, with no clear D. Trimming removed 0 bases from V and 2 bases from J, with 11 bases in between. Per the germline V gene, CDR1 is MNHEY and CDR2 is SVGAGI. The CDR3 is 16 residues long. The CDR3 nucleotides are TGTGCCAGCAGTTACTCGGCGGAGGGAACTGGAAACACCATATATTTT. Translation gives CASSYSAEGTGNTIYF.

The chain has TRBV18 and TRBJ2-3, with 7 nucleotides matching TRBD1. This CDR3 has 14 residues. V lost 6 bases to trimming and J lost 4 bases; unmatched junction nucleotides: 7. Germline V gene lookup returns CDR1 KGHSH and CDR2 LQKENI. Here the CDR3 reads CASSPDRYPDTQYF. The DNA for the CDR3 is TGTGCCAGCTCCCCGGACAGGTACCCAGATACGCAGTATTTT.

V is TRBV7-9 and J is TRBJ1-1, with no clear D. The V gene's germline CDR1 is SEHNR and CDR2 FQNEAQ (reference sequence). V was clipped by 5 bases and J by 3 bases, with 19 bases between them. There are 16 residues in the CDR3. DNA for the CDR3: TGTGCCAGCAGCCTCCCTTGGCAGGAGCAACACACTGAAGCTTTCTTT. Amino acids: CASSLPWQEQHTEAFF.

The CDR3 sequence: CASSFGAGLPETQYF. The DNA for the CDR3 is TGTGCCAGCAGCTTTGGAGCGGGGCTACCAGAGACCCAGTACTTC. The chain recombines TRBV7-9 with TRBJ2-5, with TRBD2 matching over 7 bases. J lost 4 bases, V lost 3 bases, and 8 bases had no gene match. Germline CDR1 SEHNR, CDR2 FQNEAQ (reference sequence). The CDR3 covers 15 residues.

This clone appeared once. The chain uses TRBV7-9 and TRBJ2-2, with 11 bases fitting TRBD1. J was trimmed by 6 bases and V by 5 bases; bases with no gene match: 5. There are 15 residues in the CDR3. Per the germline V gene, CDR1 is SEHNR and CDR2 is FQNEAQ (reference sequence). The CDR3 bases are TGTGCCAGCAGCCTCGGACAGGGGGCGGCCGGGGAGCTGTTTTTT. Translation gives CASSLGQGAAGELFF.

The chain uses TRBV28 and TRBJ1-1; D possibly corresponds to TRBD1 (5 bases). This CDR3 has 15 amino acids. Deletions cut 6 bases from V and 1 base from J, with 15 bases between. Germline V gene lookup returns CDR1 MDHEN and CDR2 SYDVKM. CDR3 DNA: TGTGCCAGCAGACTTCCGGGACCAACGAACACTGAAGCTTTCTTT. Its protein product is CASRLPGPTNTEAFF.

J is TRBJ2-2 and V is TRBV29-1; a possible D gene is TRBD2 (5 bases). Germline CDR1 and CDR2: SQVTM and ANQGSEA. V dropped 7 bases and J dropped 8 bases, with 11 bases sitting between them. This CDR3 spans 11 amino acids. CDR3 loop: CSGSERGELFF. The DNA of the CDR3 is TGCAGCGGGTCCGAGCGGGGGGAGCTGTTTTTT.